The 17 T cell receptor beta chains reported below all come from one sample, sequenced in a study of blood T cells in healthy people across ages (dated by TCRdb to the mid-2010s). Libraries were constructed by 5' RACE. The listed sequencing device is Illumina HiSeq 2500. A second roughly 6 to 11 cycle PCR used a sample-barcoded 5' primer and a J-beta primer mix. The raw public reads went through TCRdb reprocessing: fastp at Q25, MiXCR clone calling, in-frame beta chains kept. Each entry is one CDR3 protein sequence, shown with its most common DNA and genes. This sample holds around 1.5 million distinct CDR3 sequences; 34% were observed only once. The ten largest clones take up roughly 10% of the sample. Sequenced material: blood. All receptors derive from a woman in her thirties in good health.

The chain links TRBV2 to TRBJ2-5; TRBD2 agrees at 9 bases. The V segment lost 8 bases and the J segment 2 bases; nucleotides outside the gene matches: 15. The CDR3 runs to 17 residues. Germline V gives CDR1 SNHLY, CDR2 FYNNEI. DNA for the CDR3: TGTGCCAGCTCTCGCAGCGGGGGGCCAGGGAGGCAAGAGACCCAGTACTTC. Protein sequence: CASSRSGGPGRQETQYF. Full variable domain (outside the CDR3, taken from reference TRBV2 and TRBJ2-5): EPEVTQTPSHQVTQMGQEVILRCVPISNHLYFYWYRQILGQKVEFLVSFYNNEISEKSEIFDDQFSVERPDGSNFTLKIRSTKLEDSAMYFCASSRSGGPGRQETQYFGPGTRLLVL.

CDR3 residues: CASSADRVLTPYEQYF. Here the CDR3 DNA reads TGTGCCAGCAGTGCCGACAGGGTTCTTACCCCCTACGAGCAGTACTTC. The chain combines TRBV28 with TRBJ2-7, with 7 bases fitting TRBD1. The CDR3 runs 16 residues. Losses at the gene ends were 5 bases for V and 2 bases for J; bases not matched to a gene: 12. Germline-derived CDR1 and CDR2 are MDHEN and SYDVKM.

There are a few counts of this clonotype. This CDR3 is CASSPTLAGSPYNEQYF. The DNA of the CDR3 is TGCGCCAGCAGCCCCACATTAGCGGGGTCACCCTACAATGAGCAGTACTTC. V gene TRBV4-1 combines with J gene TRBJ2-1; 8 bases match TRBD2. TRBJ2-7 explains the end of the DNA better; the J call may be wrong. CDR3 length: 17 amino acids. Looked up from germline, CDR1 is MGHRA and CDR2 is YSYEKL.

The chain links TRBV5-6 to TRBJ2-5, with 8 bases identical to TRBD2. V was clipped by 4 bases and J by 11 bases; unmatched bases: 13. Germline CDR1 reads SGHDT; CDR2 reads YYEEEE. The CDR3 contains 14 residues. The CDR3 here is CASSPAGGLYGQYF. DNA of the CDR3: TGTGCCAGCAGCCCGGCGGGGGGCCTCTACGGGCAGTACTTC.

This clonotype has a handful of counts. The V gene is TRBV20-1, the J gene TRBJ2-3; 11 bases map to TRBD2. CDR3 size: 15 residues. Germline-derived CDR1 and CDR2 are DFQATT and SNEGSKA (reference sequence). V trimming: 1 base; J trimming: 2 bases; junction bases outside the gene matches: 2. The CDR3 nucleotides read TGCAGTGCTAGAGGACTAGCGGGGCACACAGATACGCAGTATTTT. Its translation is CSARGLAGHTDTQYF.

The chain is built from TRBV18 and TRBJ1-2; TRBD1 agrees at 7 bases. Germline-derived CDR1 and CDR2 are KGHSH and LQKENI. The CDR3 length is 18 residues. V was clipped by 1 base and J by 1 base; unmatched bases: 12. CDR3 amino acids: CASSPLPNSGTDNYGYTF. In nucleotides, the CDR3 is TGTGCCAGCTCACCACTACCGAATTCCGGGACAGATAACTATGGCTACACCTTC.

The chain employs TRBV7-6 and TRBJ2-3, with D possibly matching TRBD1 (6 bases). Per germline, CDR1 SGHVS and CDR2 FNYEAQ. The CDR3 has 15 residues. Trimming removed 3 bases at V and 2 bases at J, with 12 bases between. This chain's CDR3 is CASSFLTGVTDTQYF. DNA for the CDR3: TGTGCCAGCAGCTTCTTGACAGGCGTCACAGATACGCAGTATTTT.

The chain uses TRBV9 and TRBJ2-6, with a possible D match to TRBD1 (5 bases). Trimming took off 4 bases at V and 2 bases at J, with 10 bases between the two ends. CDR1 is SGDLS, CDR2 YYNGEE, per germline. The CDR3 runs 15 residues. CDR3 sequence (DNA): TGTGCCAGCAGCATTGGACAAACTGGGGCCAACGTCCTGACTTTC. Translated: CASSIGQTGANVLTF.

J is TRBJ1-2 and V is TRBV4-1; 11 bases are shared with TRBD1. CDR1 and CDR2 from the germline V gene are MGHRA and YSYEKL. CDR3 length: 14 residues. V shed 4 bases and J 8 bases; nucleotides not matched to a gene: 6. The CDR3 DNA follows: TGCGCCAGCAGCCGAGGACAGGGGGCGTCAGGCTACACCTTC. Protein sequence: CASSRGQGASGYTF.

This clonotype has more than one count but fewer than ten. V is TRBV11-2 and J is TRBJ2-5; D not resolved. This CDR3 spans 17 amino acids. Germline CDR1 is SGHAT and CDR2 is FQNNGV. Trimming stripped 3 bases from V and 3 bases from J, with 20 bases between. CDR3 sequence: CASSFRYSISMEETQYF. DNA of the CDR3: TGTGCCAGCAGCTTCAGATACAGCATTTCCATGGAAGAGACCCAGTACTTC.

There are many counts of this clonotype. The gene calls are TRBV12-3 or TRBV12-4 and TRBJ2-7; the D is unclear. The CDR3 is made up of 12 amino acids. Trimming shortened V by 6 bases and J by 6 bases, and 12 bases separated the two germline ends. The DNA of the CDR3 is TGTGCCAGCAGCCTAGGACGTGGCGAGCAGTACTTC. Its protein is CASSLGRGEQYF.

The rearrangement links TRBV7-2 to TRBJ1-2; unclear D gene. CDR1 SGHTA and CDR2 FQGNSA come from the germline V gene. V lost 5 bases and J lost 1, with 20 bases in between. The CDR3 consists of 17 residues. CDR3 loop: CASSGSLVTAVNYGYTF. Here the CDR3 DNA reads TGTGCCAGCAGCGGATCCTTAGTCACAGCAGTTAACTATGGCTACACCTTC.

The gene calls are TRBV13 and TRBJ2-1; D is uncertain. Trimming removed 5 bases from V and 0 bases from J, with 17 bases in between. The CDR3 length is 17 residues. Germline CDR1 PRHDT, CDR2 FYEKMQ (reference sequence). The CDR3 DNA reads TGTGCCAGCAGCCTTAGAGGAGACTTGAGCTCCTACAATGAGCAGTTCTTC. This gives the protein CASSLRGDLSSYNEQFF.

CDR3 DNA sequence: TGTGCCAGCGCTCTAGGCGGGGGGGCAAATGAGCAGTTCTTC. This sequence encodes CASALGGGANEQFF. V and J are TRBV7-9 and TRBJ2-1, with 9 positions matching TRBD2. CDR3 length: 14 amino acids. The junction had 9 bases not matched to a gene; V was cut back by 8 bases and J by 7 bases. Germline V CDR1 and CDR2: SEHNR, FQNEAQ (reference sequence). The whole variable domain, remainder taken from reference TRBV7-9 and TRBJ2-1, is DTGVSQNPRHKITKRGQNVTFRCDPISEHNRLYWYRQTLGQGPEFLTYFQNEAQLEKSRLLSDRFSAERPKGSFSTLEIQRTEQGDSAMYLCASALGGGANEQFFGPGTRLTVL.

This clonotype occurred a few times. The chain couples TRBV12-3 or TRBV12-4 to TRBJ1-2; 7 bases are shared with TRBD1. After removal of 7 bases from V and 3 bases from J, the junction contained 5 bases not matched to a gene. CDR3 length: 13 amino acids. CDR3 coding DNA: TGTGCCAGCATTAGTACAGGGGACTATGGCTACACCTTC. Its protein product is CASISTGDYGYTF.

As concerns this clonotype: A much larger clone lies a single base off, so this may be a read error. V usage is TRBV5-1 and J usage is TRBJ2-1; the D gene is possibly TRBD2 (6 bases). Germline lookup yields CDR1 SGHRS and CDR2 YFSETQ. CDR3 length equals 16 residues. The CDR3 bases are TGCGCCAGCAGCTTGGTAGCGGAGAGCTCCTACAATGTGCAGTTCTTC. It is translated as CASSLVAESSYNVQFF.

Only a few counts were recorded for this clonotype. The genes are TRBV30 and TRBJ2-1, with D perhaps TRBD1 (6 bases). The CDR3 is made up of 12 amino acids. Trimming removed 4 bases at V and 7 bases at J, with 11 bases between. The V gene's germline CDR1 is GTSNPN and CDR2 SVGIG (reference sequence). CDR3 nucleotide sequence: TGTGCCTGGAACCAGGGGTTTAATGAGCAGTTCTTC. This translates into CAWNQGFNEQFF.